The rows below give T cell receptor beta chains drawn from one sample of a study of cytomegalovirus exposure and HLA in healthy donors. This table comes from immunoSEQ multiplex PCR, and its TCRdb copy is limited to in-frame clones, with some not included. The sample includes 50,000 or so clones, 60% to 80% of them seen just once. Sample: PBMCs. The receptors were gathered from a female donor in good health and CMV-seronegative. CDR3s include the opening cysteine and the closing phenylalanine or tryptophan. A D gene is named only where the DNA matches it firmly. Not all rows give a size; the values are once, few, many and, for expanded clones, a class.

j_gene | abundance | v_gene | d_gene | len | CDR3aa | CDR3nt
TRBJ2-7 | - | TRBV5-1 | - | 13 | CASSLVSGYEQYF | TGCGCCAGCAGCTTGGTATCGGGCTACGAGCAGTACTTC
TRBJ1-2 | - | TRBV18 | - | 15 | CASSPMAGPNYGYTF | TGTGCCAGCTCACCAATGGCAGGGCCAAACTATGGCTACACCTTC
TRBJ2-7 | - | TRBV11-2 | TRBD2 | 17 | CASSFTSGRWEGYEQYF | TGTGCCAGCAGCTTTACTAGCGGGAGGTGGGAGGGGTACGAGCAGTACTTC
TRBJ2-3 | few | TRBV5-1 | - | 15 | CASSLTGRRGDTQYF | TGCGCCAGCAGCCTAACAGGGAGACGAGGAGATACGCAGTATTTT
TRBJ2-2 | - | TRBV6-1 | TRBD2 | 15 | CASRTGLADTGELFF | TGTGCCAGCAGAACCGGACTAGCGGACACCGGGGAGCTGTTTTTT
TRBJ2-7 | - | TRBV9 | - | 14 | CASSVGHLTYEQYF | TGTGCCAGCAGCGTAGGACATCTTACCTACGAGCAGTACTTC
TRBJ1-6 | once | TRBV7-8 | - | 18 | CASSLYVWTVTYNSPLHF | TGTGCCAGCAGCTTATACGTGTGGACAGTAACTTATAATTCACCCCTCCACTTT
TRBJ2-4 | - | TRBV9 | TRBD1 | 14 | CASSQGGAGNIQYF | TGTGCCAGCAGCCAAGGGGGCGCCGGAAACATTCAGTACTTC
TRBJ2-7 | - | TRBV5-1 | - | 13 | CASSLLTSYEQYF | TGCGCCAGCAGCCTCCTAACTAGCTACGAGCAGTACTTC
TRBJ2-3 | - | TRBV11-2 | TRBD2 | 15 | CASSTHSGRSDTQYF | TGTGCCAGCAGCACCCATAGCGGGAGGTCAGATACGCAGTATTTT
TRBJ1-6 | - | TRBV27 | - | 17 | CASSLTFSYGDNSPLHF | TGTGCCAGCAGTTTAACGTTTAGCTACGGTGATAATTCACCCCTCCACTTT
TRBJ2-7 | - | TRBV5-1 | TRBD2 | 14 | CASSLTAGVGEQYF | TGCGCCAGCAGCTTGACAGCGGGAGTGGGGGAGCAGTACTTC
TRBJ2-1 | - | TRBV7-9 | TRBD2 | 18 | CASSKLSGGWGHINEQFF | TGTGCCAGCAGTAAGCTTTCGGGGGGGTGGGGCCATATCAATGAGCAGTTCTTC
TRBJ2-3 | - | TRBV5-1 | TRBD1 | 15 | CASSLGGDRADTQYF | TGCGCCAGCAGCTTGGGGGGGGACAGGGCAGATACGCAGTATTTT
TRBJ2-3 | - | TRBV27 | TRBD2 | 17 | CASSSTGLGRGTDTQYF | TGTGCCAGCAGTTCCACCGGCCTGGGGAGGGGAACAGATACGCAGTATTTT
TRBJ2-5 | - | TRBV20-1 | - | 11 | CSAETGETQYF | TGCAGTGCTGAGACTGGTGAGACCCAGTACTTC
TRBJ1-5 | - | TRBV10-3 | TRBD1 | 15 | CAISESTGGGQPQHF | TGTGCCATCAGTGAGTCGACAGGGGGAGGCCAGCCCCAGCATTTT
TRBJ1-5 | - | TRBV5-8 | - | 16 | CASSVLAGGYNQPQHF | TGTGCCAGCAGCGTCTTGGCGGGGGGATACAATCAGCCCCAGCATTTT
TRBJ1-2 | - | TRBV2 | - | 13 | CASRSDGEGGYTF | TGTGCCAGCAGGAGTGACGGCGAGGGTGGCTACACCTTC
TRBJ2-7 | - | TRBV9 | TRBD2 | 14 | CASSPGTRTYEQYF | TGTGCCAGCAGCCCAGGGACTAGAACCTACGAGCAGTACTTC
TRBJ2-1 | few | TRBV4-1 | TRBD2 | 16 | CASSQEEGLAVNEQFF | TGCGCCAGCAGCCAAGAGGAGGGACTAGCGGTCAATGAGCAGTTCTTC
TRBJ1-1 | - | TRBV11-1 | TRBD1 | 16 | CASTTGTANMNTEAFF | TGTGCCAGCACCACCGGGACAGCTAATATGAACACTGAAGCTTTCTTT
TRBJ2-1 | - | TRBV2 | - | 17 | CASSEMASPIFFNEQFF | TGTGCCAGCAGTGAGATGGCTAGCCCCATATTCTTCAATGAGCAGTTCTTC
TRBJ1-1 | - | TRBV2 | TRBD1 | 12 | CASRSDRVEAFF | TGTGCCAGCAGGTCGGACAGGGTTGAAGCTTTCTTT
TRBJ1-2 | - | TRBV27 | - | 16 | CASSLSRGWVGYGYTF | TGTGCCAGCAGTTTGTCCAGGGGATGGGTTGGGTATGGCTACACCTTC
TRBJ2-2 | - | TRBV6-5 | - | 14 | CASSSTGNTGELFF | TGTGCCAGCAGTTCAACGGGGAACACCGGGGAGCTGTTTTTT
TRBJ2-3 | - | TRBV29-1 | - | 13 | CSVGQRSTDTQYF | TGCAGCGTCGGACAGAGAAGCACAGATACGCAGTATTTT